A selection of T cell receptor beta chains follows, all from one sample in a study of cytomegalovirus exposure and HLA in healthy donors. Measured with immunoSEQ multiplex PCR; TCRdb has only the in-frame clones, and not every one. This table has fewer than 140,000 clones, about three quarters appearing once. Material: PBMCs. These TCRs come from a woman aged 45-59 years in good health and CMV-seropositive. Both conserved end residues are part of each CDR3. D genes are given only for firm matches. Clone size is not always given. Where it is, it says once, few, many or a class for expanded clones.

V gene,clone size,J gene,D gene,CDR3 length,CDR3 DNA,CDR3 protein
TRBV27,.,TRBJ2-1,.,16,TGTGCCAGCAGGGGCTCCGCGGGGGCCCGAGGAAGTGAGCAGTTCTTC,CASRGSAGARGSEQFF
TRBV18,.,TRBJ1-1,.,13,TGTGCCAGCTCAACGACAGAGAACACTGAAGCTTTCTTT,CASSTTENTEAFF
TRBV11-1,.,TRBJ2-2,.,13,TGTGCCAGCAGCCCCCTAAGCTCCGGGGAGCTGTTTTTT,CASSPLSSGELFF
TRBV11-3,.,TRBJ2-1,.,13,TGTGCCAGCAGCTTAGCCGGAGGGTATGAGCAGTTCTTC,CASSLAGGYEQFF
TRBV19,.,TRBJ2-2,.,14,TGTGCCAGTAGTATAAGACAGGTACCCGGGGAGCTGTTTTTT,CASSIRQVPGELFF
TRBV18,.,TRBJ2-7,TRBD2,16,TGTGCCAGCTCACCCCTAGCGGGGGGGCCCTCCTACGAGCAGTACTTC,CASSPLAGGPSYEQYF
TRBV5-1,few,TRBJ1-3,.,16,TGCGCCAGCAGCTTTGATTCGAGTAACTCTGGAAACACCATATATTTT,CASSFDSSNSGNTIYF
TRBV5-4,few,TRBJ2-3,.,14,TGTGCCAGCAGCCAAGGACTGGAAACAGATACGCAGTATTTT,CASSQGLETDTQYF
TRBV18,.,TRBJ1-2,TRBD1,16,TGTGCCAGCTCACCACTACAAGGACAGGCCCTAAATGGCTACACCTTC,CASSPLQGQALNGYTF
TRBV7-2,.,TRBJ2-5,TRBD1,14,TGTGCCAGCAGCTGGGGACAGGGGGGAGAGACCCAGTACTTC,CASSWGQGGETQYF
TRBV30,.,TRBJ2-7,TRBD1,14,TGTGCCTGGAGTTCCACGGGACAGGGCTACGAGCAGTACTTC,CAWSSTGQGYEQYF
TRBV7-2,.,TRBJ2-3,TRBD2,17,TGTGCCAGCAGCTTAGGGGGGGGAATTCTAAGCACAGATACGCAGTATTTT,CASSLGGGILSTDTQYF
TRBV30,.,TRBJ1-6,.,14,TGTGCCTGGAGGCCGAGCTCCTATAATTCACCCCTCCACTTT,CAWRPSSYNSPLHF
TRBV19,.,TRBJ2-1,TRBD2,16,TGTGCCAGTAGTGTCGTACTAGCGGGGGGTTACAATGAGCAGTTCTTC,CASSVVLAGGYNEQFF
TRBV5-1,few,TRBJ2-5,TRBD1,19,TGCGCCAGCAGCCTTCCTACCAACCTCGGGACAGGGGGCCTGGAGACCCAGTACTTC,CASSLPTNLGTGGLETQYF
TRBV2,.,TRBJ2-2,TRBD1,15,TGTGCCAGCAGTTACCGGACAGGGGCCACCGGGGAGCTGTTTTTT,CASSYRTGATGELFF
TRBV6-6,.,TRBJ1-1,.,12,TGTGCCAGCAACCTATTGGAGCGTGAAGCTTTCTTT,CASNLLEREAFF
TRBV13,few,TRBJ2-6,TRBD1,24,TGTGCCAGCAGCGTCATAGGATTCCGGGACAGGGACAACCAAACTTCCTCTGGGGCCAACGTCCTGACTTTC,CASSVIGFRDRDNQTSSGANVLTF
TRBV2,.,TRBJ2-2,TRBD2,15,TGTGCCAGCCGAGGGACTAGCCTGGGAACCGGGGAGCTGTTTTTT,CASRGTSLGTGELFF